The rows below give T cell receptor beta chains drawn from one sample of a study of regulatory T cells in long-lasting Graves disease. TCRdb passed the multiplex PCR reads through MiXCR, listing each CDR3 protein once. The table lists 700,000 or so distinct CDR3 sequences, around 32% of them singletons. Sequencing was performed on peripheral blood mononuclear cells (PBMCs), taken when the disease was refractory, from a patient treated with antithyroid drugs. Receptor source: a female donor with Graves disease. Each CDR3 is given with its conserved first and last residue. The D gene is left open where the match is weak. A row's size may be missing; if present it is once, few, many or a size class.

>14|TRBV2|NA|many|TRBJ2-7
CASSVGGYSYEQYF
TGTGCCAGCAGTGTTGGAGGATACTCCTACGAGCAGTACTTC
>15|TRBV7-3|TRBD1|NA|TRBJ2-7
CASSPQGERGYEQYF
TGTGCCAGCAGCCCCCAGGGGGAGCGAGGCTACGAGCAGTACTTC
>12|TRBV24-1|NA|few|TRBJ1-5
CATGKGDQPQHF
TGTGCCACCGGGAAGGGCGACCAGCCCCAGCATTTT
>15|TRBV15|TRBD1|NA|TRBJ1-4
CATSARQGSNEKLFF
TGTGCCACCAGCGCGCGACAGGGGAGTAATGAAAAACTGTTTTTT
>12|TRBV30|NA|NA|TRBJ2-7
CAWSGFSYEQYF
TGTGCCTGGAGCGGTTTTTCCTACGAGCAGTACTTC
>14|TRBV19|NA|NA|TRBJ1-2
CASSISLQAAGYTF
TGTGCCAGTAGTATCTCGTTACAAGCCGCTGGCTACACCTTC
>15|TRBV20-1|TRBD1|NA|TRBJ2-5
CSASRGTGVSETQYF
TGCAGTGCTAGTCGAGGGACAGGGGTTTCGGAGACCCAGTACTTC
>15|TRBV29-1|TRBD1|NA|TRBJ2-5
CSVDMGTGGPETQYF
TGCAGCGTTGATATGGGGACAGGGGGCCCAGAGACCCAGTACTTC
>11|TRBV6-6|NA|NA|TRBJ1-2
CASSYSSGYTF
TGTGCCAGCAGTTACTCGTCAGGCTACACCTTC
>16|TRBV11-2|NA|NA|TRBJ1-1
CASSSPLVRGNTEAFF
TGTGCCAGCAGCTCTCCTCTTGTAAGGGGGAACACTGAAGCTTTCTTT
>16|TRBV29-1|TRBD1|NA|TRBJ1-4
CRPRGRGRRDCEKLFF
TGCAGGCCTCGCGGCAGGGGGCGCCGGGATTGTGAAAAACTGTTTTTT
>14|TRBV12-3/TRBV12-4|NA|NA|TRBJ1-3
CASSSPWTGNTIYF
TGTGCCAGCAGTTCCCCATGGACGGGAAACACCATATATTTT
>14|TRBV2|NA|many|TRBJ2-1
CASSIPLAHNEQFF
TGTGCCAGCAGTATACCCTTGGCGCACAATGAGCAGTTCTTC
>14|TRBV5-6|TRBD1|NA|TRBJ1-2
CASERIHRGDGYTF
TGTGCCAGCGAGCGGATTCACAGGGGGGATGGCTACACCTTC
>12|TRBV19|NA|NA|TRBJ1-2
CASTEGEHGYTF
TGTGCCAGTACCGAAGGAGAGCATGGCTACACCTTC
>15|TRBV19|NA|NA|TRBJ1-5
CASSIGEPSYQPQHF
TGTGCCAGTAGTATAGGGGAGCCCAGTTATCAGCCCCAGCATTTT
>17|TRBV12-3/TRBV12-4|TRBD1|many|TRBJ1-1
CASSLAQRTGMNTEAFF
TGTGCCAGCAGTTTAGCCCAAAGGACAGGCATGAACACTGAAGCTTTCTTT
>11|TRBV29-1|NA|NA|TRBJ1-1
CSVEGRTEAFF
TGCAGCGTTGAAGGGAGGACTGAAGCTTTCTTT
>12|TRBV28|NA|many|TRBJ1-2
CASSLRVDGYTF
TGTGCCAGCAGTTTACGGGTCGATGGCTACACCTTC
>15|TRBV5-1|TRBD2|NA|TRBJ2-5
CASSLSSGPKETQYF
TGCGCCAGCAGCTTGTCTAGCGGGCCAAAAGAGACCCAGTACTTC
>15|TRBV9|TRBD1|NA|TRBJ1-2
CASSITDRPDYGYTF
TGTGCCAGCAGCATTACGGACAGGCCAGACTATGGCTACACCTTC
>16|TRBV6-1|TRBD1|few|TRBJ1-4
CASTLRGTGGGEKLFF
TGTGCCAGCACCCTCAGGGGGACCGGAGGAGGTGAAAAACTGTTTTTT
>16|TRBV5-1|TRBD1|NA|TRBJ1-4
CASSRDRGLANEKLFF
TGCGCCAGCAGCCGGGACAGGGGGCTAGCTAATGAAAAACTGTTTTTT
>15|TRBV12-3/TRBV12-4|TRBD1|NA|TRBJ2-7
CASRSGQGSTYEQYF
TGTGCCAGCAGGTCGGGACAGGGGAGCACCTACGAGCAGTACTTC
>15|TRBV2|NA|many|TRBJ1-2
CASTLREPRDYGYTF
TGTGCCAGCACCCTCCGGGAACCGCGCGACTATGGCTACACCTTC
>16|TRBV25-1|NA|few|TRBJ1-2
CASSGRGGLANYGYTF
TGTGCCAGCAGTGGAAGGGGGGGATTAGCTAACTATGGCTACACCTTC
>14|TRBV27|TRBD1|NA|TRBJ2-5
CASSGQGAGETQYF
TGTGCCAGCAGTGGGCAGGGGGCGGGCGAGACCCAGTACTTC
>15|TRBV2|TRBD2|many|TRBJ2-7
CASSEALAGPLEQYF
TGTGCCAGCAGTGAAGCGTTAGCGGGACCCCTCGAGCAGTACTTC
>15|TRBV14|NA|NA|TRBJ1-1
CASSQKPWRDTEAFF
TGTGCCAGCAGCCAAAAGCCCTGGAGGGACACTGAAGCTTTCTTT